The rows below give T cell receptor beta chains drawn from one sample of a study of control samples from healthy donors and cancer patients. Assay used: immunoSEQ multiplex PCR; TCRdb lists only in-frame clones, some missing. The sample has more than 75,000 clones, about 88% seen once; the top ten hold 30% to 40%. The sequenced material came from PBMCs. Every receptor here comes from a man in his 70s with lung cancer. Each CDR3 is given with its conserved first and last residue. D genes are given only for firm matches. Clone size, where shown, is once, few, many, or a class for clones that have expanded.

CDR3nt: TGTGCCAGCAGTTTACAAGCAGGGGAAGACTATGGCTACACCTTC
CDR3aa: CASSLQAGEDYGYTF
j_gene: TRBJ1-2
abundance: .
d_gene: .
v_gene: TRBV27

CDR3nt: TGTGCCAGCAGCGCGGGCACGTATGAAGAGACCCAGTACTTC
CDR3aa: CASSAGTYEETQYF
j_gene: TRBJ2-5
abundance: .
d_gene: .
v_gene: TRBV9

CDR3nt: TGTGCCAGCAGTGAACCTCCGACCTACGAGCAGTACTTC
CDR3aa: CASSEPPTYEQYF
j_gene: TRBJ2-7
abundance: .
d_gene: .
v_gene: TRBV6-1

CDR3nt: TGTGCCAGCAGGGAGACAGGGACCTATAATGAAAAACTGTTTTTT
CDR3aa: CASRETGTYNEKLFF
j_gene: TRBJ1-4
abundance: .
d_gene: TRBD1
v_gene: TRBV2

CDR3nt: TGTGCCAGCAGCTTAGGGTATGGGGGGGCGAGGGCCACTGAAGCTTTCTTT
CDR3aa: CASSLGYGGARATEAFF
j_gene: TRBJ1-1
abundance: .
d_gene: .
v_gene: TRBV7-2

CDR3nt: TGTGCCAGCAGCTTGGAACAGACCTATGGCTACACCTTC
CDR3aa: CASSLEQTYGYTF
j_gene: TRBJ1-2
abundance: few
d_gene: .
v_gene: TRBV5-6

CDR3nt: TGTGCCAGCAGCCCGGGCCCCCGGGAGGCCAAAAACATTCAGTACTTC
CDR3aa: CASSPGPREAKNIQYF
j_gene: TRBJ2-4
abundance: .
d_gene: .
v_gene: TRBV2

CDR3nt: TGTGCCAGCAGCCCCCGGGGACAGTACAATGAGCAGTTCTTC
CDR3aa: CASSPRGQYNEQFF
j_gene: TRBJ2-1
abundance: .
d_gene: TRBD1
v_gene: TRBV9

CDR3nt: TGTGCCAGCAGCCTCCGGGACAGAAGCACAGATACGCAGTATTTT
CDR3aa: CASSLRDRSTDTQYF
j_gene: TRBJ2-3
abundance: .
d_gene: TRBD1
v_gene: TRBV5-8

CDR3nt: TGTGCCAGCAGCTTGGGACAGAGGGGCGAGCAGTACTTC
CDR3aa: CASSLGQRGEQYF
j_gene: TRBJ2-7
abundance: once
d_gene: .
v_gene: TRBV5-4

CDR3nt: TGCGCCAGCAGCTTGAGACAGGGGGCCACAGATACGCAGTATTTT
CDR3aa: CASSLRQGATDTQYF
j_gene: TRBJ2-3
abundance: .
d_gene: TRBD1
v_gene: TRBV4-3

CDR3nt: TGTGCCAGTAGTAGAGACAGGGGGCACGGCCAAGAGACCCAGTACTTC
CDR3aa: CASSRDRGHGQETQYF
j_gene: TRBJ2-5
abundance: .
d_gene: TRBD1
v_gene: TRBV19

CDR3nt: TGTGCCAGCAGCTTAGGAGGGTCTAAAAACATTCAGTACTTC
CDR3aa: CASSLGGSKNIQYF
j_gene: TRBJ2-4
abundance: .
d_gene: .
v_gene: TRBV7-2

CDR3nt: TGTGCCAGCAGTTTATCTCCGCCTCGGGACAGGGGGCCGTTCACTGAAGCTTTCTTT
CDR3aa: CASSLSPPRDRGPFTEAFF
j_gene: TRBJ1-1
abundance: .
d_gene: TRBD1
v_gene: TRBV28

CDR3nt: .
CDR3aa: CASSSSDSNYGYTF
j_gene: TRBJ1-2
abundance: .
d_gene: .
v_gene: TRBV6-5

CDR3nt: TGTGCCACCAGTGATCCAGCGTGGGGGGTCGACTATGGCTACACCTTC
CDR3aa: CATSDPAWGVDYGYTF
j_gene: TRBJ1-2
abundance: .
d_gene: .
v_gene: TRBV24-1

CDR3nt: TGCGCCAGCAGTGACCGGGACTCCTACAATGAGCAGTTCTTC
CDR3aa: CASSDRDSYNEQFF
j_gene: TRBJ2-1
abundance: .
d_gene: .
v_gene: TRBV10-2

CDR3nt: TGTGCCAGCAGCCCGGGACTAGCGGGGGGGCCGGGAGAGACCCAGTACTTC
CDR3aa: CASSPGLAGGPGETQYF
j_gene: TRBJ2-5
abundance: .
d_gene: TRBD2
v_gene: TRBV4-2

CDR3nt: TGTGCCAGCAGTGAGGACGCAGCTAACTATGGCTACACCTTC
CDR3aa: CASSEDAANYGYTF
j_gene: TRBJ1-2
abundance: .
d_gene: .
v_gene: TRBV2

CDR3nt: TGTGCCAGCAGCCGGAACGACTGGGCTTCTGAAGCTTTCTTT
CDR3aa: CASSRNDWASEAFF
j_gene: TRBJ1-1
abundance: .
d_gene: .
v_gene: TRBV14

CDR3nt: TGTGCCAGCAGTACCCCAGCGGGGAGCACAGATACGCAGTATTTT
CDR3aa: CASSTPAGSTDTQYF
j_gene: TRBJ2-3
abundance: .
d_gene: TRBD2
v_gene: TRBV6-5

CDR3nt: TGTGCCAGCAGCCAAGTTCGGGCTCCTCAAGAGACCCAGTACTTC
CDR3aa: CASSQVRAPQETQYF
j_gene: TRBJ2-5
abundance: .
d_gene: .
v_gene: TRBV3-1/TRBV3-2

CDR3nt: TGTGCCACCAGTGATTTGCACCCTCGGGAGGGCAGGGCTAGCACAGATACGCAGTATTTT
CDR3aa: CATSDLHPREGRASTDTQYF
j_gene: TRBJ2-3
abundance: .
d_gene: TRBD2
v_gene: TRBV24-1

CDR3nt: TGTGCCAGCAGCAAAGGGCGGGGTGCCTATGGCTACACCTTC
CDR3aa: CASSKGRGAYGYTF
j_gene: TRBJ1-2
abundance: .
d_gene: .
v_gene: TRBV21-1

CDR3nt: TGTGCCACCAGTGACCAGGGGAACACTGAAGCTTTCTTT
CDR3aa: CATSDQGNTEAFF
j_gene: TRBJ1-1
abundance: .
d_gene: .
v_gene: TRBV24-1

CDR3nt: TGTGCCAGTAGACCGCCGGGACAGGGGCAAGAGACCCAGTACTTC
CDR3aa: CASRPPGQGQETQYF
j_gene: TRBJ2-5
abundance: .
d_gene: TRBD1
v_gene: TRBV19

CDR3nt: TGCGCCAGCAGCTTCGCCGGGACAGGGGATCATGAGCAGTTCTTC
CDR3aa: CASSFAGTGDHEQFF
j_gene: TRBJ2-1
abundance: .
d_gene: TRBD1
v_gene: TRBV5-1

CDR3nt: TGTGCCAGTACCCCCCCCGTGAACACTGAAGCTTTCTTT
CDR3aa: CASTPPVNTEAFF
j_gene: TRBJ1-1
abundance: .
d_gene: .
v_gene: TRBV19

CDR3nt: TGCAGCGTTGGGGGTCGAGAATATAATTTCTTC
CDR3aa: CSVGGREYNFF
j_gene: TRBJ2-1
abundance: .
d_gene: .
v_gene: TRBV29-1

CDR3nt: TGTGCCAGCAAGGGTTTCTCTGGAAACACCATATATTTT
CDR3aa: CASKGFSGNTIYF
j_gene: TRBJ1-3
abundance: .
d_gene: .
v_gene: TRBV7-9

CDR3nt: TGTGCCAGTAGTATAGGGACAGGGAGAGGGAACACTGAAGCTTTCTTT
CDR3aa: CASSIGTGRGNTEAFF
j_gene: TRBJ1-1
abundance: few
d_gene: TRBD1
v_gene: TRBV19

CDR3nt: TGTGCCAGCAGGGGACAGGGGGCTGGGAATGAGCAGTTCTTC
CDR3aa: CASRGQGAGNEQFF
j_gene: TRBJ2-1
abundance: .
d_gene: TRBD1
v_gene: TRBV27

CDR3nt: TGTGCCACCAGAGAAAAGAGGAATGAAAAACTGTTTTTT
CDR3aa: CATREKRNEKLFF
j_gene: TRBJ1-4
abundance: .
d_gene: .
v_gene: TRBV15

CDR3nt: TGTGCCACCAGCGGAGGGGACAGGGGAAAGCCCCAGCATTTT
CDR3aa: CATSGGDRGKPQHF
j_gene: TRBJ1-5
abundance: .
d_gene: TRBD1
v_gene: TRBV15

CDR3nt: TGTGCCTACGTCCCGCCAGCCTTTATGAACACTGAAGCTTTCTTT
CDR3aa: CAYVPPAFMNTEAFF
j_gene: TRBJ1-1
abundance: .
d_gene: .
v_gene: TRBV30

CDR3nt: TGCGCCAGCAGCTTGGCCGGGACAGGGGCGTACCAAGAGACCCAGTACTTC
CDR3aa: CASSLAGTGAYQETQYF
j_gene: TRBJ2-5
abundance: .
d_gene: TRBD1
v_gene: TRBV5-1

CDR3nt: TGTGCCAGCAGCCAAGGGGGGTGGATCGCGGAAAAACTGTTTTTT
CDR3aa: CASSQGGWIAEKLFF
j_gene: TRBJ1-4
abundance: once
d_gene: .
v_gene: TRBV14

CDR3nt: TGTGCCAGCAAAGGCCTAGCGGGGGGCGCTAGCACAGATACGCAGTATTTT
CDR3aa: CASKGLAGGASTDTQYF
j_gene: TRBJ2-3
abundance: .
d_gene: TRBD2
v_gene: TRBV27